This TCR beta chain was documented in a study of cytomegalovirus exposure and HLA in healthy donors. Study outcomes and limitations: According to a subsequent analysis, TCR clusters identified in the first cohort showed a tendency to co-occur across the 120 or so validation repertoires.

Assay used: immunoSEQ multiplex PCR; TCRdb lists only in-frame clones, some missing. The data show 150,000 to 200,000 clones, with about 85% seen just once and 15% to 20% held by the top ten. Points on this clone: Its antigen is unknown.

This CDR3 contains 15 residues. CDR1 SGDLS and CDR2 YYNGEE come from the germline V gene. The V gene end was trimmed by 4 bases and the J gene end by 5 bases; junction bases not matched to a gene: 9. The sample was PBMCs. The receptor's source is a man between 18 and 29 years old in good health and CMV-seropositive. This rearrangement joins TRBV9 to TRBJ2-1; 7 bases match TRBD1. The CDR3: CASSPPGTVNNEQFF. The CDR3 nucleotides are TGTGCCAGCAGCCCCCCCGGGACAGTCAACAATGAGCAGTTCTTC.